A selection of T cell receptor beta chains follows, all from one sample in a study of blood T cell repertoires in COVID-19. The data were produced by immunoSEQ multiplex PCR, yet TCRdb's version contains in-frame clones alone and is incomplete. This sample carries some 94,000 clones, just under 90% of them seen once, and the ten largest clones take 15%. Sequenced input: peripheral blood. Receptors originate from a human donor in a cohort sampled during active COVID-19. CDR3s include the opening cysteine and the closing phenylalanine or tryptophan. The D gene is left open where the match is weak. Clone size is not always given. Where it is, it says once, few, many or a class for expanded clones.

j_call: TRBJ1-1; d_call: NA; v_call: TRBV6-5; clone_size: NA; cdr3_nt: TGTGCCAGCAGTTACTATGAGGGCACTGAAGCTTTCTTT; cdr3_aa: CASSYYEGTEAFF
j_call: TRBJ1-4; d_call: NA; v_call: TRBV3-1/TRBV3-2; clone_size: NA; cdr3_nt: TGTGCCAGCAGCCAAGACCCTGATGAAAAACTGTTTTTT; cdr3_aa: CASSQDPDEKLFF
j_call: TRBJ1-2; d_call: TRBD1; v_call: TRBV4-1; clone_size: many; cdr3_nt: TGCGCCAGCAGCCAAGATCAGGGGGCATCTGGCTACACCTTC; cdr3_aa: CASSQDQGASGYTF
j_call: TRBJ1-2; d_call: TRBD1; v_call: TRBV4-3; clone_size: NA; cdr3_nt: TGCGCCAGCAGCCAAGACCGGGGGGACAGGGGCTATGGCTACACCTTC; cdr3_aa: CASSQDRGDRGYGYTF
j_call: TRBJ2-1; d_call: NA; v_call: TRBV9; clone_size: NA; cdr3_nt: TGTGCCAGCAGCACGGACTTCGGTAGCTCCTACAATGAGCAGTTCTTC; cdr3_aa: CASSTDFGSSYNEQFF
j_call: TRBJ2-7; d_call: NA; v_call: TRBV5-6; clone_size: NA; cdr3_nt: TGTGCCAGCAGCTGGGGCAGAACCTACGAGCAGTACTTC; cdr3_aa: CASSWGRTYEQYF
j_call: TRBJ1-3; d_call: NA; v_call: TRBV5-1; clone_size: NA; cdr3_nt: TGCGCCAGCCACCCGGGAATAGTGGCAGACTCTGGAAACACCATATATTTT; cdr3_aa: CASHPGIVADSGNTIYF
j_call: TRBJ1-5; d_call: TRBD1; v_call: TRBV5-1; clone_size: NA; cdr3_nt: TGCGCCAGCAGCCGTGGGACAGGGCCCAATCAGCCCCAGCATTTT; cdr3_aa: CASSRGTGPNQPQHF
j_call: TRBJ1-2; d_call: TRBD1; v_call: TRBV12-3/TRBV12-4; clone_size: NA; cdr3_nt: TGTGCCAGCAAGTCCACAGGGGATTATGGCTACACCTTC; cdr3_aa: CASKSTGDYGYTF
j_call: TRBJ2-7; d_call: TRBD2; v_call: TRBV7-8; clone_size: NA; cdr3_nt: TGTGCCAGCAGCTCCCCCCGAGGGGAGGGAGGCAAGGGCTACGAGCAGTACTTC; cdr3_aa: CASSSPRGEGGKGYEQYF
j_call: TRBJ1-1; d_call: NA; v_call: TRBV19; clone_size: NA; cdr3_nt: TGTGCCAGTAGTATCGTGGGAGGTAACACTGAAGCTTTCTTT; cdr3_aa: CASSIVGGNTEAFF
j_call: TRBJ1-6; d_call: NA; v_call: TRBV4-1; clone_size: NA; cdr3_nt: TGCGCCAGCAGCCAATTGACGGGTTCCTATAATTCACCCCTCCACTTT; cdr3_aa: CASSQLTGSYNSPLHF
j_call: TRBJ2-7; d_call: NA; v_call: TRBV18; clone_size: NA; cdr3_nt: TGTGCCAGCTCTCAGGGTAGGGGCTACGAGCAGTACTTC; cdr3_aa: CASSQGRGYEQYF
j_call: TRBJ1-2; d_call: NA; v_call: TRBV5-6; clone_size: NA; cdr3_nt: TGTGCCAGCAGTTTTCGGACTGACACCTATGGCTACACCTTC; cdr3_aa: CASSFRTDTYGYTF
j_call: TRBJ2-2; d_call: NA; v_call: TRBV19; clone_size: NA; cdr3_nt: TGTGCCAGTAGTTCCCAGGGCGCCCAAGGCACCGGGGAGCTGTTTTTT; cdr3_aa: CASSSQGAQGTGELFF
j_call: TRBJ1-5; d_call: NA; v_call: TRBV5-5; clone_size: NA; cdr3_nt: TGTGCCAGCAGCTTAAGGATCCCGACAAGTAGCAATCAGCCCCAGCATTTT; cdr3_aa: CASSLRIPTSSNQPQHF
j_call: TRBJ2-2; d_call: NA; v_call: TRBV7-6; clone_size: NA; cdr3_nt: TGTGCCAGCAGCCCAGGGGCCCGAAAGAACACCGGGGAGCTGTTTTTT; cdr3_aa: CASSPGARKNTGELFF
j_call: TRBJ2-7; d_call: NA; v_call: TRBV4-3; clone_size: NA; cdr3_nt: TGCGCCAGCAGCCAATTGAGGGAAGGTCCCGAGCAGTACTTC; cdr3_aa: CASSQLREGPEQYF
j_call: TRBJ1-2; d_call: TRBD1; v_call: TRBV6-5; clone_size: NA; cdr3_nt: TGTGCCAGCAGTTCCCCAGGACAGGGGGCGGATGGCTACACCTTC; cdr3_aa: CASSSPGQGADGYTF
j_call: TRBJ2-2; d_call: TRBD1; v_call: TRBV5-1; clone_size: NA; cdr3_nt: TGCGCCAGCAGTCGACGACAGGGGGAAGGCGGGGAGCTGTTTTTT; cdr3_aa: CASSRRQGEGGELFF
j_call: TRBJ1-6; d_call: NA; v_call: TRBV5-1; clone_size: NA; cdr3_nt: TGCGCCAGCAGACGAGACAGGATCTATAATTCACCCCTCCACTTT; cdr3_aa: CASRRDRIYNSPLHF
j_call: TRBJ1-4; d_call: NA; v_call: TRBV27; clone_size: NA; cdr3_nt: TGTGCCAGCAGTTTGTCACAACAGCCAACTAATGAAAAACTGTTTTTT; cdr3_aa: CASSLSQQPTNEKLFF
j_call: TRBJ2-7; d_call: NA; v_call: TRBV4-3; clone_size: few; cdr3_nt: TGCGCCAGCAGCCAAGTCTATACACAGGAACACTCCTACGAGCAGTACTTC; cdr3_aa: CASSQVYTQEHSYEQYF
j_call: TRBJ1-6; d_call: TRBD1; v_call: TRBV19; clone_size: NA; cdr3_nt: TGTGCCAGTAGTTCGGACAGGTCGGGGCCCCTCCACTTT; cdr3_aa: CASSSDRSGPLHF
j_call: TRBJ2-7; d_call: NA; v_call: TRBV3-1/TRBV3-2; clone_size: NA; cdr3_nt: TGTGCCAGCAGCCAAGATTTGAGACAGTCCTACGAGCAGTACTTC; cdr3_aa: CASSQDLRQSYEQYF
j_call: TRBJ2-1; d_call: TRBD2; v_call: TRBV25-1; clone_size: once; cdr3_nt: TGTGCCAGCAGTGACCTCCTCCTAGCGGAAAAAGTCAATGAGCAGTTCTTC; cdr3_aa: CASSDLLLAEKVNEQFF
j_call: TRBJ2-7; d_call: NA; v_call: TRBV19; clone_size: NA; cdr3_nt: TGTGCCAGTAGCAGCCAGGGGGGCGTGAGCTCCTACGAGCAGTACTTC; cdr3_aa: CASSSQGGVSSYEQYF
j_call: TRBJ2-4; d_call: NA; v_call: TRBV21-1; clone_size: NA; cdr3_nt: TGTGCCAGCAGCAAAGAGCCGGGACTAGCGGAACGACGAGCCAAAAACATTCAGTACTTC; cdr3_aa: CASSKEPGLAERRAKNIQYF
j_call: TRBJ1-1; d_call: TRBD1; v_call: TRBV20-1; clone_size: NA; cdr3_nt: TGCAGTGCTGCGCAGGGGGCTGAAGCTTTCTTT; cdr3_aa: CSAAQGAEAFF
j_call: TRBJ2-2; d_call: TRBD1; v_call: TRBV7-2; clone_size: NA; cdr3_nt: TGTGCCAGCAGCTTAGTAGGGACAGAGAACACCGGGGAGCTGTTTTTT; cdr3_aa: CASSLVGTENTGELFF
j_call: TRBJ2-7; d_call: NA; v_call: TRBV6-2/TRBV6-3; clone_size: once; cdr3_nt: TGTGCCAGCAGTCCCAGAGGAGGGGACTACGAGCAGTACTTC; cdr3_aa: CASSPRGGDYEQYF
j_call: TRBJ1-2; d_call: NA; v_call: TRBV3-1/TRBV3-2; clone_size: NA; cdr3_nt: TGTGCCAGCAGCCTGCTGGGAGGCGGAGGCTACACCTTC; cdr3_aa: CASSLLGGGGYTF
j_call: TRBJ2-1; d_call: TRBD1; v_call: TRBV6-5; clone_size: few; cdr3_nt: TGTGCCAGCAGTTATGGGACAGGGGAACACAATGAGCAGTTCTTC; cdr3_aa: CASSYGTGEHNEQFF
j_call: TRBJ1-2; d_call: NA; v_call: TRBV4-3; clone_size: NA; cdr3_nt: TGCGCCAGCAGTCAAGACAGCTATGGCTACACCTTC; cdr3_aa: CASSQDSYGYTF
j_call: TRBJ1-5; d_call: TRBD1; v_call: TRBV19; clone_size: few; cdr3_nt: TGTGCCAGTAGTATCGGGACAGGGGTTAGCAATCAGCCCCAGCATTTT; cdr3_aa: CASSIGTGVSNQPQHF
j_call: TRBJ2-3; d_call: NA; v_call: TRBV4-3; clone_size: NA; cdr3_nt: TGCGCCAGCAGCCAAGAGGGGGGACGGGTCCACACAGATACGCAGTATTTT; cdr3_aa: CASSQEGGRVHTDTQYF
j_call: TRBJ2-7; d_call: TRBD1; v_call: TRBV11-2; clone_size: NA; cdr3_nt: TGTGCCAGCAGGAACTCCCTCGGGACAGGGGGCTACGAGCAGTACTTC; cdr3_aa: CASRNSLGTGGYEQYF
j_call: TRBJ2-7; d_call: NA; v_call: TRBV18; clone_size: NA; cdr3_nt: TGTGCCAGCTCACCGCCTTATAGTTCCTACGAGCAGTACTTC; cdr3_aa: CASSPPYSSYEQYF
j_call: TRBJ2-1; d_call: TRBD2; v_call: TRBV24-1; clone_size: NA; cdr3_nt: TGTGCCACCAGGACTAGCGGGGGGAATGAGCAGTTCTTC; cdr3_aa: CATRTSGGNEQFF
j_call: TRBJ2-1; d_call: TRBD2; v_call: TRBV27; clone_size: NA; cdr3_nt: TGTGCCAGCAGTCTCCTGGCGGGGGGGCTCTACAATGAGCAGTTCTTC; cdr3_aa: CASSLLAGGLYNEQFF
j_call: TRBJ1-4; d_call: NA; v_call: TRBV2; clone_size: NA; cdr3_nt: TGTGCCAGCAGTGATGTGGGTATTGAGGCTAATGAAAAACTGTTTTTT; cdr3_aa: CASSDVGIEANEKLFF
j_call: TRBJ2-3; d_call: NA; v_call: TRBV7-2; clone_size: NA; cdr3_nt: TGTGCCAGCAGCTTAGGAGGGGGGGCGGTAGATACGCAGTATTTT; cdr3_aa: CASSLGGGAVDTQYF
j_call: TRBJ1-6; d_call: TRBD1; v_call: TRBV19; clone_size: NA; cdr3_nt: TGTGCCAGTAGTATAACAGGGGTGGTCTCACCCCTCCACTTT; cdr3_aa: CASSITGVVSPLHF
j_call: TRBJ2-1; d_call: NA; v_call: TRBV4-3; clone_size: NA; cdr3_nt: TGCGCCAGCAGCCAAGATTTGTACCAGGGGCTTAACCCTCCCTACAATGAGCAGTTCTTC; cdr3_aa: CASSQDLYQGLNPPYNEQFF
j_call: TRBJ1-1; d_call: NA; v_call: TRBV5-1; clone_size: NA; cdr3_nt: TGCGCCAGCAGCTACGGGGGGGAGAACACTGAAGCTTTCTTT; cdr3_aa: CASSYGGENTEAFF
j_call: TRBJ2-1; d_call: NA; v_call: TRBV5-1; clone_size: few; cdr3_nt: TGCGCCAGCAGCTTGCAGGGGAACCCCTACAATGAGCAGTTCTTC; cdr3_aa: CASSLQGNPYNEQFF
j_call: TRBJ2-7; d_call: TRBD1; v_call: TRBV6-1; clone_size: NA; cdr3_nt: TGTGCCAGCAGTGAAGTACAGGGGACCTACGAGCAGTACTTC; cdr3_aa: CASSEVQGTYEQYF
j_call: TRBJ1-4; d_call: TRBD1; v_call: TRBV6-5; clone_size: NA; cdr3_nt: TGTGCCAGCAGTTGGGGACAGGGCCGTAATGAAAAACTGTTTTTT; cdr3_aa: CASSWGQGRNEKLFF
j_call: TRBJ2-1; d_call: TRBD2; v_call: TRBV9; clone_size: NA; cdr3_nt: TGTGCCAGCAGCGTAGGACCGGGAGGGCCGGGGAATGAGCAGTTCTTC; cdr3_aa: CASSVGPGGPGNEQFF
j_call: TRBJ2-3; d_call: TRBD2; v_call: TRBV7-8; clone_size: NA; cdr3_nt: TGTGCCAGCAGCTTAGAGGGTAGCGGGGGCCCCACAGATACGCAGTATTTT; cdr3_aa: CASSLEGSGGPTDTQYF
j_call: TRBJ2-1; d_call: NA; v_call: TRBV23-1; clone_size: NA; cdr3_nt: TGCGCCAGCACACCCCCCCCCAGTGTGGGAGGTGAGCAGTTCTTC; cdr3_aa: CASTPPPSVGGEQFF
j_call: TRBJ2-7; d_call: TRBD2; v_call: TRBV5-1; clone_size: NA; cdr3_nt: TGCGCCAGCAGCCTCGTAGCGGGAAGGGTCTACGAGCAGTACTTC; cdr3_aa: CASSLVAGRVYEQYF
j_call: TRBJ2-3; d_call: NA; v_call: TRBV5-1; clone_size: NA; cdr3_nt: TGCGCCAGCAGCTTGGTCGGGTCCCGTACAGATACGCAGTATTTT; cdr3_aa: CASSLVGSRTDTQYF
j_call: TRBJ2-1; d_call: TRBD2; v_call: TRBV27; clone_size: NA; cdr3_nt: TGTGCCAGCAGTTTGGCTAGCGGGAGGGGTGATGAGCAGTTCTTC; cdr3_aa: CASSLASGRGDEQFF